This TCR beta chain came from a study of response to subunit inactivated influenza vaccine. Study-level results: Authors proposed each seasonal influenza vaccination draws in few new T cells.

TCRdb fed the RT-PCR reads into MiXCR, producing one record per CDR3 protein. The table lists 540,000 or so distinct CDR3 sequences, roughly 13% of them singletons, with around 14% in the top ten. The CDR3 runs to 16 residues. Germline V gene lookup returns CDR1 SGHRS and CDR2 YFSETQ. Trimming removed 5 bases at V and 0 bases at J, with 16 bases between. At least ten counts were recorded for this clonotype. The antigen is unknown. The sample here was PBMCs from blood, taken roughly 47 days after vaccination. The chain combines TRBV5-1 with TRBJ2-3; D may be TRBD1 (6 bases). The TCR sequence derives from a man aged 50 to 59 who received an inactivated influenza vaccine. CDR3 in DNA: TGCGCCAGCAGAAGATATTTGGGGGCTAGCACAGATACGCAGTATTTT. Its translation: CASRRYLGASTDTQYF.